The entry that follows covers one T cell receptor (beta chain) sequence. Its target is not known. The sample originates from a study of OX40 agonist ivuxolimab in advanced cancers. Study overall: Hepatocellular carcinoma, melanoma, renal cell or head and neck cancer was diagnosed in the dose-escalation patients.

This CDR3 has 16 residues. Germline V gene lookup returns CDR1 LNHDA and CDR2 SQIVND (reference sequence). V shed 6 bases, J shed 0 bases, and the junction held 6 bases outside the gene matches. Repertoires were generated with immunoSEQ multiplex PCR, while TCRdb's copy carries only in-frame clones and drops some. Of 84,000 or so clones listed, nearly 95% were seen once; the top ten hold 11%. Study-wide results and limits: Some nonresponders likewise displayed low normalized T-cell clonal expansion. Both CD4+ and CD8+ T cell populations in blood had undergone clonal expansion by week 6 at 0.1 to 3.0 mg/kg.

The rearrangement uses TRBV19 and TRBJ1-1; 11 positions agree with TRBD1. The TCR originated in an adult with an advanced solid tumor such as melanoma, head and neck, liver or kidney cancer. Sequences were derived from CD4+ or CD8+ T cells sorted from blood, sampled in a trial of the OX40 agonist ivuxolimab. The CDR3: CASRKDRGLVNTEAFF. Here the CDR3 DNA reads TGTGCCAGTAGGAAGGACAGGGGGCTAGTGAACACTGAAGCTTTCTTT.